This paragraph reports one T cell receptor (beta chain). What it recognizes is unknown. This sample is drawn from a study of T-cell memory formation after mild COVID-19. Across the whole study: Largely, the TCR clusters proved donor specific.

TCRdb ran MiXCR on the 5' RACE reads and lists one entry per CDR3 protein. The sample holds 400,000 or so distinct CDR3 sequences, 20% seen once. Findings of the study overall: Pre-infection memory showed some responding clones, and this suggested that cross-reactive memory joined.

V trimming: 5 bases; J trimming: 5 bases; junction bases outside the gene matches: 11. The CDR3 length is 16 residues. Sequencing was performed on PBMCs or a T cell subset sorted from them (not recorded which). This receptor was identified in an adult woman who had mild COVID-19 (a few samples of this study predate the infection). Cell type and time point are not known. The V and J genes are TRBV12-3 or TRBV12-4 and TRBJ2-1, with 8 bases matching TRBD1. CDR3 coding DNA: TGTGCCAGCAGTCTCATCTCGGACAGGGCCCACAATGAGCAGTTCTTC. It encodes CASSLISDRAHNEQFF.